This paragraph reports one T cell receptor (beta chain). Antigen: not known. Assay used: immunoSEQ multiplex PCR; TCRdb lists only in-frame clones, some missing. The sample records over a million clones, about 76% being singletons. Per the germline V gene, CDR1 is SGHTA and CDR2 is FQGNSA. The CDR3 length is 15 residues. J lost 4 bases, V lost 3 bases, and 6 bases had no gene match. This record belongs to a study of shared clonotypes between healthy human individuals. Study overall: The plates for each donor numbered three CD4 naive, three CD4 memory, two CD8 naive and one CD8 memory. General observations from the study: Naive CD4 clonotype sharing across several donors was roughly 5%.

The material sequenced was memory CD4+ T cells sorted from blood. Subset given: CD45RA-negative fraction. The chain couples TRBV7-2 to TRBJ1-5, with 7 bases aligning to TRBD1. The origin of this receptor is a man between 18 and 29 years old in good health. CDR3 in amino acids: CASSLRGPPNQPQHF. DNA for the CDR3: TGTGCCAGCAGCTTGAGGGGGCCTCCGAATCAGCCCCAGCATTTT.